The 26 T cell receptor beta chains below all came from one sample that was sequenced in a study of T-cell reconstitution after alpha-beta-depleted transplantation in children. Unique molecular identifiers were incorporated when the TCRbeta library was constructed. TCRdb re-called the PCR reads with MiXCR, one entry per CDR3 protein. This repertoire shows 640,000 or so distinct CDR3 sequences, about 15% found once; its top ten account for 1.1%. Here the sequenced sample was PBMCs from the stem cell graft donor, taken from the stem cell graft. These receptors were obtained from a human donor who donated a stem cell graft to a child with acute myeloid leukemia.

This clonotype was detected only a few times. The chain uses TRBV7-9 and TRBJ2-3; 12 bases align to TRBD1. This CDR3 comprises 17 residues. Germline values: CDR1 SEHNR, CDR2 FQNEAQ (reference sequence). Trimming cost V 5 bases and J 4 bases; bases outside gene matches: 10. CDR3 bases: TGTGCCAGCAGCCCCCTCCGGGACAGGGGGCAGGCAGATACGCAGTATTTT. Residues: CASSPLRDRGQADTQYF. Full variable domain (outside the CDR3, taken from reference TRBV7-9 and TRBJ2-3): DTGVSQNPRHKITKRGQNVTFRCDPISEHNRLYWYRQTLGQGPEFLTYFQNEAQLEKSRLLSDRFSAERPKGSFSTLEIQRTEQGDSAMYLCASSPLRDRGQADTQYFGPGTRLTVL.

This clonotype occurred many times. The rearrangement uses TRBV29-1 and TRBJ2-7; possibly TRBD1 for D (6 bases). This CDR3 region has 13 residues. V lost 6 bases, J lost 3 bases, and 15 bases lay in between. Germline CDR1 reads SQVTM; CDR2 reads ANQGSEA. The CDR3 DNA sequence: TGCAGCGTGGCGACAGGAAGGTACTACGAGCAGTACTTC. It yields the protein CSVATGRYYEQYF.

This chain joins TRBV20-1 and TRBJ2-7, with TRBD1 matching 9 bases. V gave up 3 bases and J gave up 2 bases; unmatched junction bases: 5. The CDR3 runs 14 residues. CDR1 DFQATT and CDR2 SNEGSKA come from the germline V gene (reference sequence). CDR3 DNA sequence: TGCAGTGCTAGCGTTGGACAGGGGACCTACGAGCAGTACGTC. This gives the protein CSASVGQGTYEQYV.

Here the CDR3 reads CATSDFPGDTDTQYF. The CDR3 DNA reads TGTGCCACCAGTGATTTTCCGGGGGACACAGATACGCAGTATTTT. This chain joins TRBV24-1 and TRBJ2-3, with D possibly TRBD2 on 6 matching bases. CDR3 length equals 15 residues. Trimming pared 1 base from V and 2 bases from J, leaving 9 bases between. CDR1 is KGHDR, CDR2 SFDVKD, per germline.

V usage is TRBV5-1 and J usage is TRBJ2-1, with D tentatively TRBD1 (5 bases). Trimming shortened V by 4 bases and J by 3 bases, and 17 bases separated the two germline ends. This CDR3 region has 16 residues. Germline-derived CDR1 and CDR2 are SGHRS and YFSETQ. Here the CDR3 DNA reads TGCGCCAGCAGCCCTCTAGGGGCCCTCGGCTACAATGAGCAGTTCTTC. Encoded protein: CASSPLGALGYNEQFF.

This clonotype appeared once. The chain combines TRBV20-1 with TRBJ2-1, with 7 positions matching TRBD2. The CDR3 totals 13 residues. Per germline, CDR1 DFQATT and CDR2 SNEGSKA (reference sequence). Trimming cost V 7 bases and J 2 bases; bases outside gene matches: 5. The CDR3 coding sequence is TGCAGTGTAATGACTAGCCCCTACAATGAGCAGTTCTTC. This gives the protein CSVMTSPYNEQFF.

A word on this clonotype: This may be a read error: a much more frequent sequence differs by one nucleotide. The chain combines TRBV20-1 with TRBJ2-7; maybe TRBD1 (6 bases). The CDR3 contains 16 residues. Looked up from germline, CDR1 is DFQATT and CDR2 is SNEGSKA (reference sequence). The CDR3 reads CCARSRTGPQSAEQYF. The CDR3 region has the DNA TGCTGTGCTAGATCCCGAACAGGGCCCCAGTCGGCCGAGCAGTACTTC.

A word on this clonotype: This may come from a read error, since a much larger clone is one base off. This rearrangement joins TRBV12-3 or TRBV12-4 to TRBJ2-1; 11 bases match TRBD1. The CDR3 has 15 residues. The CDR3 protein is CASSAGTGGVNEQLF. The CDR3 DNA reads as TGTGCCAGCAGTGCCGGGACAGGGGGTGTAAATGAGCAGCTCTTC.

The CDR3 sequence: CASSFGQGSNEQFF. The CDR3 DNA follows: TGTGCCAGCAGCTTTGGACAGGGAAGCAATGAGCAGTTCTTC. The V and J genes are TRBV7-2 and TRBJ2-1; 8 bases are a match to TRBD1. The germline V gene has CDR1 SGHTA and CDR2 FQGNSA. The CDR3 loop spans 14 amino acids. V shed 3 bases, J shed 6 bases, and the junction held 4 bases outside the gene matches.

Many counts were recorded for this clonotype. The chain joins TRBV5-1 to TRBJ2-7; TRBD1 might be the D (6 bases). CDR1 and CDR2 (germline): SGHRS, YFSETQ. CDR3 length equals 13 residues. V lost 1 base and J lost 7, with 12 bases in between. For the CDR3, the DNA is TGCGCCAGCAGCTTGACGGCAGGGGAGGAGCAGTACTTC. Translating gives CASSLTAGEEQYF.

This clonotype was observed a few times. The chain has TRBV5-1 and TRBJ1-1; possible D gene TRBD1, 5 bases. In germline, CDR1 is SGHRS, CDR2 YFSETQ. This CDR3 has 19 amino acids. The V end was cut by 4 bases, the J end by 1 base, with 26 bases between. Here the CDR3 DNA reads TGCGCCAGCAGCGTTGGTCTGACAGCCGGGAGCATTGCGAACACTGAAGCTTTCTTT. Amino acids: CASSVGLTAGSIANTEAFF.

This clonotype was seen only a few times. The gene calls are TRBV20-1 and TRBJ1-5, with TRBD1 matching 10 bases. This CDR3 is built from 17 residues. Germline CDR1 reads DFQATT; CDR2 reads SNEGSKA (reference sequence). V shed 1 base and J 4 bases; nucleotides not matched to a gene: 10. The CDR3 nucleotides are TGCAGTGCTAGAGTGCTTGTTCCGGGACAGGGGAATCAGCCCCAGCATTTT. Translating gives CSARVLVPGQGNQPQHF.

This clonotype showed up many times. V and J are TRBV29-1 and TRBJ1-3; 7 bases match TRBD1. The germline CDR1 and CDR2 sequences are SQVTM and ANQGSEA. The V gene end was trimmed by 7 bases and the J gene end by 3 bases; junction bases not matched to a gene: 0. The CDR3 is 11 amino acids. The CDR3 sequence: CSAGGGNTIYF. CDR3 bases: TGCAGCGCAGGGGGTGGAAACACCATATATTTT.

As DNA, the CDR3 is TGTGCCAGCAGCCCGAGCGGGGTCACCACAGATACGCAGTATTTT. Translating it yields CASSPSGVTTDTQYF. V is TRBV7-7 and J is TRBJ2-3; 7 bases match TRBD2. With V trimmed by 5 bases and J by 2 bases, 7 bases remained unmatched. Per the germline V gene, CDR1 is SSHAT and CDR2 is FNYEAQ (reference sequence). The CDR3 extends over 15 amino acids.

This clonotype turned up a few times. The rearrangement uses TRBV7-8 and TRBJ2-3, with TRBD2 matching over 8 bases. Germline CDR1 SGHVS, CDR2 FQNEAQ. The CDR3 sequence is 17 residues long. The ends lost 3 bases at V and 0 bases at J; junction bases unmatched: 8. CDR3 loop: CASSFPLAGGSTDTQYF. As DNA, the CDR3 is TGTGCCAGCAGCTTCCCCCTTGCGGGGGGAAGCACAGATACGCAGTATTTT. The full variable domain, in which reference TRBV7-8 and TRBJ2-3 provide the parts outside the CDR3, is GAGVSQSPRYKVAKRGQDVALRCDPISGHVSLFWYQQALGQGPEFLTYFQNEAQLDKSGLPSDRFFAERPEGSVSTLKIQRTQQEDSAVYLCASSFPLAGGSTDTQYFGPGTRLTVL.

The table lists this clonotype with a few counts. V usage is TRBV6-2 or TRBV6-3 and J usage is TRBJ2-7; TRBD1 is a possible D gene (6 bases). With 4 bases removed from V and 0 bases from J, the gap between germline ends came to 16 bases. The CDR3 spans 16 residues. The germline V gene encodes CDR1 MNHEY and CDR2 SVGEGT. The CDR3 sequence: CASSSPGHLSSYEQYF. DNA of the CDR3: TGTGCCAGCAGTTCACCGGGACACCTGAGCTCCTACGAGCAGTACTTC.

This clonotype was seen repeatedly, ten times or more. The chain combines TRBV29-1 with TRBJ2-1, with D possibly TRBD2 on 7 matching bases. This CDR3 contains 12 residues. Germline-derived CDR1 and CDR2 are SQVTM and ANQGSEA. V was cut by 4 bases and J by 7 bases, with 11 bases left in between. The CDR3: CSVVRGGNEQFF. CDR3 coding DNA: TGCAGCGTTGTAAGGGGGGGTAATGAGCAGTTCTTC.

This clonotype was observed at least ten times. This chain uses TRBV24-1 with TRBJ1-6; D unresolved. Looked up from germline, CDR1 is KGHDR and CDR2 is SFDVKD. Trimming left V 6 bases short and J 7 bases short, with 6 bases between. This CDR3 comprises 12 residues. For the CDR3, the DNA is TGTGCCACCAGTTTGGGGAATTCACCCCTCCACTTT. Its protein is CATSLGNSPLHF.

In this sample, this clonotype turned up many times. The chain recombines TRBV20-1 with TRBJ2-1; D is possibly TRBD1 (6 bases). The CDR3 contains 9 residues. V shed 8 bases and J shed 11 bases, with 10 bases lying between them. Germline loops: CDR1 DFQATT, CDR2 SNEGSKA (reference sequence). CDR3 sequence reads: CSPRDKQFF. DNA for the CDR3: TGCAGTCCCCGGGACAAGCAGTTCTTC.

The V and J genes are TRBV6-5 and TRBJ2-1, with 9 bases identical to TRBD2. This CDR3 is built from 17 residues. Losses at the gene ends were 0 bases for V and 6 bases for J; bases not matched to a gene: 9. Germline V gives CDR1 MNHEY, CDR2 SVGAGI. The CDR3 coding sequence is TGTGCCAGCAGTTACTCGGTCGTAATAGCGGGGGTCAATGAGCAGTTCTTC. It translates to CASSYSVVIAGVNEQFF.

There are many counts of this clonotype. The chain links TRBV20-1 to TRBJ1-6; 8 bases line up with TRBD1. V was clipped by 6 bases and J by 10 bases; unmatched bases: 8. The CDR3 has 13 amino acids. Germline V gene lookup returns CDR1 DFQATT and CDR2 SNEGSKA (reference sequence). DNA for the CDR3: TGCAGTGCGAGACAGGGGAAGGGCTCACCCCTCCACTTT. Amino acids: CSARQGKGSPLHF.

Worth noting for this clonotype: The junction does not match germline at one end; this may be a read error. The gene calls are TRBV20-1 and TRBJ1-1; the match to TRBD1 covers 7 bases. In germline, CDR1 is DFQATT, CDR2 SNEGSKA (reference sequence). There are 16 residues in the CDR3. The CDR3 DNA reads TGCAGTGCTAGGGACGTCAAAGGGGGCATGAACGCTGAAGCTTTCTTT. The encoded protein is CSARDVKGGMNAEAFF.

The rearrangement joins TRBV20-1 to TRBJ2-7; D gene ambiguous. The CDR3 is made up of 13 amino acids. Per the germline V gene, CDR1 is DFQATT and CDR2 is SNEGSKA (reference sequence). Trimming pared 3 bases from V and 0 bases from J, leaving 9 bases between. CDR3 coding DNA: TGCAGTGCTAGTGTACAGAACTCCTACGAGCAGTACTTC. It translates to CSASVQNSYEQYF.

The sample holds a few counts of this clonotype. The rearrangement links TRBV12-5 to TRBJ2-7; D remains ambiguous. The CDR3 is 11 residues long. The V and J ends lost 4 bases and 3 bases respectively, with 4 bases between them. CDR1 is LGHNT, CDR2 FRNRAP, per germline. The CDR3 coding sequence is TGTGCTAGTGGTTGGCACTACGAGCAGTACTTC. It codes for CASGWHYEQYF.

This clonotype has at least ten counts. V is TRBV7-2 and J is TRBJ1-6; possible D gene TRBD1, 6 bases. The CDR3 length is 16 residues. Germline CDR1 and CDR2: SGHTA and FQGNSA. Trimming shortened V by 4 bases and J by 9 bases, and 19 bases separated the two germline ends. Written as DNA, the CDR3 is TGTGCCAGCAGCTCACAGGGAAGGGGCTCAATTTCACCCCTCCACTTT. Amino acids: CASSSQGRGSISPLHF.

This clonotype occurred a few times. The rearrangement joins TRBV7-9 to TRBJ2-7; TRBD2 is a possible D gene (5 bases). Trimming stripped 10 bases from V and 3 bases from J, with 16 bases between. Germline V lookup: CDR1 SEHNR, CDR2 FQNEAQ (reference sequence). The CDR3 runs 13 residues. CDR3 DNA: TGTGCCATCCTCACGACTAATGGCTACGAGCAGTACTTC. It specifies CAILTTNGYEQYF.